One sample yielded the 6 T cell receptor beta chains listed below, sequenced in a study of beta chain features in type 1 diabetes. Overall study findings and caveats: There was a moderate but significant shortening of TCRB CDR3s in all four CD4+ subsets of Type 1 diabetes patients.

Investigators reverse transcribed all isolated RNA, so they sequenced expressed TCRB transcripts. The data were produced by immunoSEQ multiplex PCR, yet TCRdb's version contains in-frame clones alone and is incomplete. The table records 550,000 to 850,000 clones, around an eighth of them present only once. Antigens of these TCRs are unknown. The specimen was naive CD4+ T cells from blood. The source is a man between 18 and 35 years old with type 1 diabetes.

The genes are TRBV11-2 and TRBJ2-7, with no clear D. The CDR3 loop spans 14 amino acids. V dropped 4 bases and J dropped 1 base, with 11 bases sitting between them. Germline CDR1 SGHAT, CDR2 FQNNGV. The CDR3 sequence is CASSSPTVSYEQYF. The CDR3 nucleotides are TGTGCCAGCAGCTCCCCGACGGTTTCCTACGAGCAGTACTTC.

This clone has more than one count but fewer than ten. Other DNA sequences in the same sample also yield this CDR3. V usage is TRBV29-1 and J usage is TRBJ1-1; the D is unclear. V was cut by 4 bases and J by 0 bases, with 3 bases left in between. From germline, CDR1 is SQVTM and CDR2 ANQGSEA. The CDR3 loop spans 11 amino acids. The CDR3 bases are TGCAGCGTTGCCTTGAACACTGAAGCTTTCTTT. Translating gives CSVALNTEAFF.

This chain uses TRBV6-4 with TRBJ2-1; D is unresolved. CDR1 MRHNA and CDR2 SNTAGT come from the germline V gene. The ends were cut back, 2 bases at V and 8 bases at J, with 16 bases in the middle. There are 15 residues in the CDR3. The DNA for the CDR3 is TGTGCCAGCAGTGACCCCGGGCCTACCTCCGATGAGCAGTTCTTC. It specifies CASSDPGPTSDEQFF.

This clone was seen only a few times. V and J are TRBV18 and TRBJ1-1; no reliable D call. Germline V gives CDR1 KGHSH, CDR2 LQKENI. This CDR3 contains 13 residues. Trimming took 6 bases from V and 1 from J, leaving 9 bases between them. The CDR3 protein is CASSPNSNTEAFF. CDR3 nucleotides: TGTGCCAGCTCGCCTAACTCGAACACTGAAGCTTTCTTT.

This clone was seen a handful of times. The chain is built from TRBV30 and TRBJ1-5, with a tentative D call TRBD1 (5 bases). The germline CDR1 and CDR2 sequences are GTSNPN and SVGIG (reference sequence). V was shortened by 1 base and J by 7 bases, with 11 bases between the two germline ends. This CDR3 is built from 13 residues. The CDR3 sequence is CAWSGGYGQPQHF. The CDR3 nucleotides are TGTGCCTGGAGTGGGGGCTATGGACAGCCCCAGCATTTT.

In this sample, this clone turned up a few times. The chain has TRBV18 and TRBJ1-1; the D gene is possibly TRBD1 (5 bases). V dropped 8 bases and J dropped 7 bases, with 11 bases sitting between them. This CDR3 is built from 11 residues. CDR1 and CDR2 from the germline V gene are KGHSH and LQKENI. The CDR3 DNA sequence: TGTGCCAGCCACCTCACAGGTGAAGCTTTCTTT. It yields the protein CASHLTGEAFF.